This T cell receptor (beta chain) is drawn from a study of cytomegalovirus exposure and HLA in healthy donors. Study as a whole: A later analysis reported the roughly 120 validation repertoires used the same platform as the approximately 660 first-cohort repertoires.

In regard to this clone: The antigen is unknown.

Germline V gene sequence: CDR1 SGHVT, CDR2 SQSDAQ. V shed 5 bases, J shed 11 bases, and the junction held 7 bases outside the gene matches. The CDR3 is 13 amino acids. Among the 120 or so subjects of the validation cohort, separate from the roughly 670-subject first cohort, were the donors. Clones were read by immunoSEQ multiplex PCR, and TCRdb kept only the in-frame ones, dropping some. The data hold about 56,000 clones, with roughly 92% observed a single time. Study observations and caveats: High specificity and sensitivity for cytomegalovirus status were reported for the classifier. Most TCR sequences showed up rarely, but some public TCRs showed up in many donors.

Specimen: PBMCs. This sequence was found in a man younger than 35 in good health and CMV-seronegative. V usage is TRBV7-4 and J usage is TRBJ1-4; TRBD1 aligns across 8 bases. This chain's CDR3 is CASSPEDREKLFF. The CDR3 DNA sequence: TGTGCCAGCAGCCCCGAGGACAGGGAGAAACTGTTTTTT.